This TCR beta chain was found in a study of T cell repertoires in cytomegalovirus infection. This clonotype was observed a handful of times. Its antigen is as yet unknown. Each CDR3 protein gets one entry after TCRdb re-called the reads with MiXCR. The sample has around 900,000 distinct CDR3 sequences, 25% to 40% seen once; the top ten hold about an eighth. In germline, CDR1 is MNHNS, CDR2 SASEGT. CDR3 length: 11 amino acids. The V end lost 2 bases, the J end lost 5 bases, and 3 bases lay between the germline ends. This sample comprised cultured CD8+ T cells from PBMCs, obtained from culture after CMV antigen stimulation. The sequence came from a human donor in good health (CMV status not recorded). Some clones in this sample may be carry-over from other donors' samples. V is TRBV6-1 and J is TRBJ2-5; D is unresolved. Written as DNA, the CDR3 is TGTGCCAGCAGTGAAACGGAGACCCAGTACTTC. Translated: CASSETETQYF.